The entry below gives a single T cell receptor (beta chain) sequence along with its context. Being one base from a much bigger clone, this may be a read error. Through a sample-barcoded 5' primer and a J-beta primer mix, a second PCR was run for about 6 to 11 cycles. TCRdb processed the 5' RACE reads anew with MiXCR; each CDR3 protein has one entry. In the table there are 650,000 to 1,000,000 distinct CDR3 sequences, 46% of which are singletons. This record belongs to a study of blood T cells in healthy people across ages. The receptor comes from a man older than 75 in good health. Sequenced material: blood.

CDR3 loop: CSAAAADSPPWEQYF. CDR3 in DNA: TGCAGTGCAGCGGCCGCCGACAGTCCCCCCTGGGAGCAGTACTTC. This sequence joins TRBV20-1 and TRBJ2-7; the D call may be TRBD1 or TRBD2 (5 bases each). The CDR3 spans 15 residues. Germline V gene data show CDR1 as DFQATT and CDR2 as SNEGSKA (reference sequence). V shed 6 bases and J shed 7 bases, with 25 bases lying between them.